The rows below give T cell receptor beta chains drawn from one sample of a study of blood T cell repertoires in COVID-19. TCRdb's table, derived via immunoSEQ multiplex PCR, lists solely in-frame clones and lacks some. The sample carries 300,000 to 400,000 clones, around 87% recorded once. Sequenced: peripheral blood. The receptors here all came from a woman aged 45-60 years who had recovered from COVID-19. Each CDR3 is given with its conserved first and last residue. The D gene is left open where the match is weak. The size of a clone is reported for some rows only, either as once, few or many, or as a class for expanded clones.

size,length,V,D,J,CDR3,DNA
NA,15,TRBV24-1,NA,TRBJ1-5,CATSDPGTLNQPQHF,TGTGCCACCAGTGACCCTGGGACACTAAATCAGCCCCAGCATTTT
NA,14,TRBV15,NA,TRBJ2-5,CATSRGRAQETQYF,TGTGCCACCAGCAGAGGCAGGGCGCAAGAGACCCAGTACTTC
NA,16,TRBV3-1/TRBV3-2,NA,TRBJ1-3,CASSQDRLYSGNTIYF,TGTGCCAGCAGCCAAGATAGATTGTACTCTGGAAACACCATATATTTT
NA,15,TRBV6-2/TRBV6-3,NA,TRBJ2-1,CASSDRKRVSHEQFF,TGTGCCAGCAGCGACAGAAAGCGGGTTAGCCATGAGCAGTTCTTC
few,13,TRBV5-4,TRBD1,TRBJ1-2,CASSTDRAYGYTF,TGTGCCAGCAGCACCGACAGGGCCTATGGCTACACCTTC
NA,16,TRBV5-8,NA,TRBJ2-7,CASIIDDRTSSYEQYF,TGTGCCAGCATCATCGACGACAGGACCAGCTCCTACGAGCAGTACTTC
NA,17,TRBV28,TRBD2,TRBJ2-7,CASSLLGGGRAVYEQYF,TGTGCCAGCAGTTTATTAGGGGGCGGGAGGGCCGTTTACGAGCAGTACTTC
few,15,TRBV19,TRBD1,TRBJ1-2,CASRGWDRKNYGYTF,TGTGCCAGCAGAGGATGGGACAGGAAGAACTATGGCTACACCTTC
once,12,TRBV29-1,NA,TRBJ2-3,CSVVGAGTMQYF,TGCAGCGTTGTGGGGGCCGGGACCATGCAGTATTTT
NA,14,TRBV20-1,NA,TRBJ2-5,CSASASGGLETQYF,TGCAGTGCTAGTGCGTCGGGCGGGTTGGAGACCCAGTACTTC
NA,15,TRBV6-5,NA,TRBJ2-7,CASSPGFSGSYEQYF,TGTGCCAGCAGCCCCGGGTTCTCCGGCTCCTACGAGCAGTACTTC
NA,18,TRBV21-1,NA,TRBJ2-1,CASSKAGKLAGEANEQFF,TGTGCCAGCAGCAAAGCGGGGAAACTAGCGGGAGAGGCCAATGAGCAGTTCTTC
NA,13,TRBV18,NA,TRBJ1-2,CASSPSGDYGYTF,TGTGCCAGCTCACCCTCGGGGGATTATGGCTACACCTTC
NA,15,TRBV7-9,NA,TRBJ1-1,CASSSTGTLSTEAFF,TGTGCCAGCAGCTCGACCGGGACACTCAGCACTGAAGCTTTCTTT
NA,13,TRBV7-2,TRBD2,TRBJ2-7,CASGTSGAYEQYF,TGTGCCAGTGGGACTAGCGGAGCCTACGAGCAGTACTTC
NA,15,TRBV11-2,TRBD2,TRBJ2-7,CASSLAGGSPYKQYF,TGTGCCAGCAGCCTAGCGGGAGGCTCCCCCTATAAGCAGTACTTC
NA,15,TRBV19,NA,TRBJ1-1,CASMETSLGDTEAFF,TGTGCCAGTATGGAGACGTCTCTCGGGGACACTGAAGCTTTCTTT
NA,15,TRBV18,TRBD1,TRBJ1-3,CASSPGTGGGNTIYF,TGTGCCAGCTCACCCGGGACAGGGGGCGGAAACACCATATATTTT
NA,16,TRBV3-1/TRBV3-2,NA,TRBJ2-1,CASSPRSGVWRDEQFF,TGTGCCAGCAGCCCGAGGTCGGGAGTCTGGAGGGATGAGCAGTTCTTC
once,11,TRBV6-1,TRBD1,TRBJ2-7,CASSEWDSQIF,TGTGCCAGCAGTGAATGGGACAGCCAAATCTTC
NA,14,TRBV27,TRBD1,TRBJ2-7,CASSFSDRGALLYF,TGTGCCAGCAGTTTCTCGGACAGGGGCGCTTTGCTGTACTTC
NA,13,TRBV7-3,NA,TRBJ2-3,CATSGAGADTQYF,TGTGCCACCTCGGGAGCGGGCGCAGATACGCAGTATTTT
NA,14,TRBV4-1,NA,TRBJ2-7,CASSQVDGGGEQYF,TGCGCCAGCAGCCAAGTCGACGGGGGAGGTGAGCAGTACTTC
NA,21,TRBV3-1/TRBV3-2,TRBD2,TRBJ2-2,CASSQDRLLAGEMGATGELFF,TGTGCCAGCAGCCAAGATCGTTTACTAGCGGGGGAGATGGGGGCCACCGGGGAGCTGTTTTTT
NA,14,TRBV3-1/TRBV3-2,NA,TRBJ2-4,CASSLTLAKNIQYF,TGTGCCAGCAGCCTGACACTAGCCAAAAACATTCAGTACTTC
NA,12,TRBV30,TRBD1,TRBJ2-2,CASGTGAGELFF,TGTGCCTCCGGGACAGGGGCCGGGGAGCTGTTTTTT
NA,15,TRBV2,NA,TRBJ1-4,CASSDWAATNEKLFF,TGTGCCAGCAGTGACTGGGCCGCAACTAATGAAAAACTGTTTTTT
NA,14,TRBV18,TRBD1,TRBJ2-7,CASSPGTGTYEQYF,TGTGCCAGCTCACCCGGGACAGGGACCTACGAGCAGTACTTC
NA,15,TRBV5-1,NA,TRBJ2-5,CASSLESIGQETQYF,TGCGCCAGCAGCTTGGAATCCATCGGCCAAGAGACCCAGTACTTC
NA,14,TRBV7-2,TRBD1,TRBJ1-4,CASSSGTGVEKLFF,TGTGCCAGCAGCTCCGGGACAGGGGTTGAAAAACTGTTTTTT
NA,16,TRBV6-2/TRBV6-3,TRBD1,TRBJ1-1,CASSSILTGANTEAFF,TGTGCCAGCAGTTCAATTCTAACAGGGGCGAACACTGAAGCTTTCTTT
NA,17,TRBV7-2,TRBD1,TRBJ1-2,CASSSGTGLTGGYGYTF,TGTGCCAGCAGCTCCGGGACAGGGCTCACTGGGGGCTATGGCTACACCTTC
NA,13,TRBV7-9,TRBD2,TRBJ2-7,CASSASGSYEQYF,TGTGCCAGCTCCGCTAGCGGCTCCTACGAGCAGTACTTC
NA,13,TRBV6-2/TRBV6-3,TRBD2,TRBJ2-3,CASSGGFTDTQYF,TGTGCCAGTAGCGGGGGGTTCACAGATACGCAGTATTTT
NA,18,TRBV4-1,NA,TRBJ2-2,CASSQEIQRVANTGELFF,TGCGCCAGCAGCCAAGAGATCCAACGGGTTGCGAACACCGGGGAGCTGTTTTTT
NA,14,TRBV6-1,TRBD1,TRBJ1-2,CASSETGPLYGYTF,TGTGCCAGCAGTGAGACAGGGCCTCTCTATGGCTACACCTTC
NA,15,TRBV7-2,NA,TRBJ2-7,CASSPRRDFAYEQYF,TGTGCCAGCAGCCCCCGCCGGGACTTCGCCTACGAGCAGTACTTC